The rows below give T cell receptor beta chains drawn from one sample of a study of beta chain features in type 1 diabetes. Sequencing used immunoSEQ multiplex PCR; TCRdb keeps in-frame clones, though not all of them. The data hold 630,000 or so clones, with over 11% observed a single time. The sample taken for sequencing was naive CD4+ T cells from blood. Receptors originate from a man aged 18 to 30 with type 1 diabetes. CDR3s leave out the opening cysteine and the closing phenylalanine or tryptophan. Each record gives: V gene, CDR3 protein.

TRBV28,ASSTRDSYGYT
TRBV6-5,ASKIYRGAETQY
TRBV2,ASYLAGGRQETQY
TRBV11-2,ASSTDAWDRGRRETQY
TRBV18,ASSPATGPQANYGYT
TRBV25-1,ASSELLAGSYNEQF
TRBV2,ASSALYGYT
TRBV27,ASSLSPGHQNYGYT
TRBV30,AWSVQGDTQY
TRBV6-5,ASRPRTSVDEQF
TRBV5-6,ASSPQSGGAGELF
TRBV7-9,ASSPGTLAKNIQY
TRBV7-2,ASSSDMNTEAF
TRBV7-2,ASSPITTDTQY
TRBV2,ASSRNRPTGSTDTQY
TRBV19,ASSPGQAGNQPQH
TRBV7-2,ASSPGTSGYYEQY
TRBV7-3,ASSLVGTGLSGANVLT
TRBV5-1,ASSLGGLTNEQF
TRBV7-9,ASSLGVMNTEAF
TRBV29-1,SVGGGPSYGYT
TRBV7-2,ASSLAGSGYPDTQY
TRBV15,ATSSRRGLTDTQY
TRBV29-1,SAPRGQGPGYGYT
TRBV5-1,ASSLGLAGTNEQF